This TCR beta chain was sequenced in a study of CD8 T cells in Susac syndrome. Study findings and constraints: The relatively small number of individuals in the TCR sequencing and HLA analysis was acknowledged by the study.

As to this clonotype: Its antigen is unidentified.

The CD8+ and CD4+ T cells were negatively isolated, with the TEMRA cells enriched by FACS. The CDR3 totals 15 residues. The germline V gene has CDR1 MDHEN and CDR2 SYDVKM. The V and J ends lost 4 bases and 3 bases respectively, with 16 bases between them. Random hexamers were used to reverse transcribe the RNA input (about 0.45 to 1 ug). An immunoSEQ multiplex PCR generated amplified TCR beta CDR3 products spanning 54 Vbeta and 13 Jbeta. TCRdb re-called the immunoSEQ multiplex PCR reads with MiXCR, one entry per CDR3 protein. Among about 440,000 distinct CDR3 sequences listed, more than 80% were seen once.

Sequencing was performed on CD8+ T cells from PBMCs. The origin of this receptor is a human donor with multiple sclerosis. The chain recombines TRBV28 with TRBJ2-7, with D possibly matching TRBD1 (6 bases). DNA for the CDR3: TGTGCCAGCAGTTATTCCCCGAAACAGGGCTACGAGCAGTACTTC. As protein: CASSYSPKQGYEQYF.